Listed here are 24 T cell receptor beta chains from one sample, sequenced in a study of shared clonotypes between healthy human individuals. Assay used: immunoSEQ multiplex PCR; TCRdb lists only in-frame clones, some missing. The table has some 2.1 million clones, 85% to 95% seen once; the top ten hold 0.1% to 0.15%. Specimen: naive CD4+ T cells sorted from blood. As to subset: CD45RA+ positively selected. These receptors originate from a man aged 18 to 35 in good health.

As concerns this clone: At one of its ends the junction is not consistent with the germline gene, which may arise from a read error. The chain has TRBV11-2 and TRBJ2-6; D may be TRBD2 (5 bases). This CDR3 spans 15 amino acids. From germline, CDR1 is SGHAT and CDR2 FQNNGV. In nucleotides, the CDR3 is TGTGCCAGCAGCCTAGACGGGGCTGGGGCCAACGTCCTGACTTTC. Its protein is CASSLDGAGANVLTF. The full variable domain, with the rest looked up from reference TRBV11-2 and TRBJ2-6, is EAGVAQSPRYKIIEKRQSVAFWCNPISGHATLYWYQQILGQGPKLLIQFQNNGVVDDSQLPKDRFSAERLKGVDSTLKIQPAKLEDSAVYLCASSLDGAGANVLTFGAGSRLTVL.

This chain joins TRBV2 and TRBJ2-2; the D is unclear. V lost 3 bases and J lost 7, with 12 bases in between. Germline assignment: CDR1 SNHLY and CDR2 FYNNEI. This CDR3 contains 14 residues. The CDR3 here is CASSDPESGGELFF. CDR3 in DNA: TGTGCCAGCAGTGACCCGGAATCAGGCGGGGAGCTGTTTTTT.

The rearrangement links TRBV5-1 to TRBJ2-1, with 8 bases identical to TRBD1. With V trimmed by 4 bases and J by 6 bases, 9 bases remained unmatched. The CDR3 totals 15 residues. Germline CDR1 SGHRS, CDR2 YFSETQ. CDR3 region: CASSTGQGVSNEQFF. In nucleotides, the CDR3 is TGCGCCAGCAGCACCGGACAGGGAGTGAGCAATGAGCAGTTCTTC. Drawing the rest from reference TRBV5-1 and TRBJ2-1, the complete variable domain is KAGVTQTPRYLIKTRGQQVTLSCSPISGHRSVSWYQQTPGQGLQFLFEYFSETQRNKGNFPGRFSGRQFSNSRSEMNVSTLELGDSALYLCASSTGQGVSNEQFFGPGTRLTVL.

The chain combines TRBV28 with TRBJ1-6; 9 bases align to TRBD1. The CDR3 totals 15 residues. Unmatched junction bases numbered 7, after V lost 6 bases and J lost 7 bases. CDR1 is MDHEN, CDR2 SYDVKM, per germline. CDR3 protein: CASRQGALGNSPLHF. The CDR3, as DNA: TGTGCCAGCAGACAGGGGGCCCTGGGGAATTCACCCCTCCACTTT.

This clone showed up just once. The V call is TRBV6-6, the J call TRBJ2-1; D ambiguous. CDR3 size: 13 residues. CDR1 and CDR2 from the germline V gene are MNHNY and SVGAGI (reference sequence). Trimming shortened V by 3 bases and J by 7 bases, and 10 bases separated the two germline ends. As DNA, the CDR3 is TGTGCCAGCAGTTATTTGGAGTGGAATGAGCAGTTCTTC. Translating it yields CASSYLEWNEQFF.

The chain joins TRBV9 to TRBJ2-7; 9 nucleotides line up with TRBD2. The CDR3 totals 14 residues. CDR1 and CDR2 (germline): SGDLS, YYNGEE. The trim removed 3 bases at V and 5 bases at J, leaving 6 bases unmatched. CDR3: CASSATGLADEQYF. CDR3 sequence (DNA): TGTGCCAGCAGCGCCACGGGACTAGCAGACGAGCAGTACTTC.

The rearrangement joins TRBV7-2 to TRBJ1-5; 7 bases map to TRBD1. V shed 5 bases and J 0 bases; nucleotides not matched to a gene: 4. This CDR3 contains 15 residues. Germline loops: CDR1 SGHTA, CDR2 FQGNSA. The CDR3 bases are TGTGCCAGCAGCCCACAGGGGACTAGCAATCAGCCCCAGCATTTT. This gives the protein CASSPQGTSNQPQHF.

This rearrangement joins TRBV5-5 to TRBJ1-1; D not certain. The V end was cut by 5 bases, the J end by 5 bases, with 13 bases between. CDR3 length: 13 amino acids. Germline V lookup: CDR1 SGHKS, CDR2 YYEKEE (reference sequence). CDR3 region: CASSRLGLTEAFF. The CDR3 DNA follows: TGTGCCAGCAGTCGGTTAGGGTTGACTGAAGCTTTCTTT.

This chain connects TRBV29-1 to TRBJ1-1; D unclear. V lost 4 bases to trimming and J lost 7 bases, with 10 bases between them. CDR1 is SQVTM, CDR2 ANQGSEA, per germline. The CDR3 runs 11 residues. The CDR3 sequence: CSVGEGLEAFF. The CDR3 DNA reads TGCAGCGTTGGAGAGGGCCTTGAAGCTTTCTTT.

The chain joins TRBV9 to TRBJ2-3, with D possibly being TRBD2 (6 bases). The V gene lost 3 bases and the J gene lost 6 bases, with 14 bases spanning the gap. The CDR3 spans 14 residues. The V gene's germline CDR1 is SGDLS and CDR2 YYNGEE. CDR3 DNA: TGTGCCAGCAGCGCTAGTAGGGCGGGGGATACGCAGTATTTT. It is translated as CASSASRAGDTQYF.

The chain has TRBV10-2 and TRBJ1-6; 8 bases match TRBD1. Germline lookup yields CDR1 WSHSY and CDR2 SAAADI. The CDR3 runs 14 residues. The V segment lost 8 bases and the J segment 9 bases; nucleotides outside the gene matches: 9. CDR3 DNA sequence: TGCGCCAGCTGCGTGACAGGGGATGGTTCACCCCTCCACTTT. It codes for CASCVTGDGSPLHF.

The chain links TRBV5-4 to TRBJ1-2; 9 bases map to TRBD1. Germline trimming cut 3 bases from V and 11 bases from J; bases unmatched to any gene: 17. CDR3 length: 16 residues. The germline V gene encodes CDR1 SGHNT and CDR2 YYREEE (reference sequence). CDR3 in amino acids: CASSSGTGPLTIAYTF. The CDR3 DNA follows: TGTGCCAGCAGCTCCGGGACAGGGCCTTTAACGATTGCGTACACCTTC. Complete variable domain (other parts from reference TRBV5-4 and TRBJ1-2): ETGVTQSPTHLIKTRGQQVTLRCSSQSGHNTVSWYQQALGQGPQFIFQYYREEENGRGNFPPRFSGLQFPNYSSELNVNALELDDSALYLCASSSGTGPLTIAYTFGSGTRLTVV.

The CDR3 loop reads CASSRRQGSYEQYF. CDR3 sequence (DNA): TGTGCCAGCAGTCGACGGCAGGGCTCCTACGAGCAGTACTTC. J is TRBJ2-7 and V is TRBV25-1; a weak D match, TRBD1 (5 bases). Trimming took off 5 bases at V and 0 bases at J, with 11 bases between the two ends. The CDR3 sequence is 14 residues long. Looked up from germline, CDR1 is MGHDK and CDR2 is SYGVNS.

This clone was observed once. The CDR3 is CAWRPSGAKNIQYF. The CDR3 DNA is TGTGCCTGGAGGCCAAGCGGGGCCAAAAACATTCAGTACTTC. The chain carries TRBV30 and TRBJ2-4; a weak D match, TRBD2 (6 bases). The CDR3 has 14 amino acids. The germline CDR1 and CDR2 sequences are GTSNPN and SVGIG (reference sequence). Trimming removed 3 bases from V and 1 base from J, with 10 bases in between.

The rearrangement links TRBV4-3 to TRBJ2-7; perhaps TRBD1 as D (6 bases). Looked up from germline, CDR1 is LGHNA and CDR2 is YSLEER. V was shortened by 2 bases and J by 3 bases, with 17 bases between the two germline ends. The CDR3 extends over 16 amino acids. The CDR3 coding sequence is TGCGCCAGCAGCCAACCCGGGACAACGGAATTCTACGAGCAGTACTTC. Residues: CASSQPGTTEFYEQYF.

The J gene is TRBJ1-4, the V gene TRBV2; TRBD1 matches at 7 bases. The CDR3 contains 16 residues. Germline-derived CDR1 and CDR2 are SNHLY and FYNNEI. J was trimmed by 5 bases and V by 8 bases; bases with no gene match: 14. Here the CDR3 DNA reads TGTGCCAGCCGGGGATACCGGACAGGAAGAAATGAAAAACTGTTTTTT. Translating it yields CASRGYRTGRNEKLFF.

This CDR3 is CASSPASGGTDTQYF. The CDR3 DNA reads TGTGCCAGCAGCCCCGCTAGCGGGGGGACAGATACGCAGTATTTT. The rearrangement joins TRBV13 to TRBJ2-3, with 11 positions matching TRBD2. With 5 bases clipped from V and 3 bases from J, the junction kept 4 bases outside the gene matches. Germline loops: CDR1 PRHDT, CDR2 FYEKMQ (reference sequence). The CDR3 extends over 15 amino acids.

The rearrangement joins TRBV12-5 to TRBJ2-2; D uncertain. The CDR3 runs to 15 residues. Germline assignment: CDR1 LGHNT and CDR2 FRNRAP. Trimming cost V 3 bases and J 1 base, with 9 bases left between them. As DNA, the CDR3 is TGTGCTAGTGGTTTACCCCTAATGAACACCGGGGAGCTGTTTTTT. Its translation: CASGLPLMNTGELFF.

The gene calls are TRBV5-4 and TRBJ2-1, with a tentative D call TRBD1 (6 bases). The CDR3 covers 14 residues. V lost 1 base and J lost 5, with 10 bases in between. The V gene's germline CDR1 is SGHNT and CDR2 YYREEE (reference sequence). The CDR3 nucleotides are TGTGCCAGCAGCTTGATGCGACAGGACAATGAGCAGTTCTTC. Encoded protein: CASSLMRQDNEQFF.

The J gene is TRBJ1-1, the V gene TRBV5-1; no definite D call. Trimming pared 0 bases from V and 11 bases from J, leaving 17 bases between. The CDR3 has 14 residues. Germline V lookup: CDR1 SGHRS, CDR2 YFSETQ. CDR3 sequence: CASSLGDGEGWAFF. The CDR3 DNA is TGCGCCAGCAGCTTGGGAGATGGGGAGGGCTGGGCTTTCTTT.

The rearrangement links TRBV11-3 to TRBJ2-7; D not resolved. The germline V gene encodes CDR1 SGHNT and CDR2 YENEEA. V gave up 5 bases and J gave up 0 bases, with 8 bases separating them. The CDR3 runs 13 residues. CDR3 nucleotide sequence: TGTGCCAGCAGCCGGACGGACTCCTACGAGCAGTACTTC. It is translated as CASSRTDSYEQYF.

Only one count was recorded for this clone. The chain combines TRBV4-1 with TRBJ2-2, with a possible D match to TRBD1 (6 bases). This CDR3 is built from 14 residues. The germline gives CDR1 MGHRA, CDR2 YSYEKL. Trimming took 8 bases from V and 1 from J, leaving 11 bases between them. The CDR3 DNA is TGCGCCAGCCAGGGGTTCCAGAACACCGGGGAGCTGTTTTTT. It translates to CASQGFQNTGELFF.

The chain couples TRBV28 to TRBJ1-2; D remains ambiguous. The CDR3 is 13 amino acids. V was cut by 6 bases and J by 8 bases, with 16 bases left in between. Looked up from germline, CDR1 is MDHEN and CDR2 is SYDVKM. The CDR3, as DNA: TGTGCCAGCAGCCTAAGGACTGCCGGGGGCTACACCTTC. This codes for CASSLRTAGGYTF.

The chain couples TRBV7-2 to TRBJ2-7; unclear D gene. Trimming took 0 bases from V and 5 from J, leaving 14 bases between them. This CDR3 spans 15 amino acids. Germline CDR1 is SGHTA and CDR2 is FQGNSA. The CDR3 protein is CASSLALGPWDEQYF. The DNA of the CDR3 is TGTGCCAGCAGCTTAGCGCTCGGGCCCTGGGACGAGCAGTACTTC.